This TCR beta chain was captured by sequencing in a study of blood T cells in healthy people across ages. Primed by a sample-barcoded 5' primer and a J-beta primer mix, a second PCR proceeded for roughly 7 to 11 cycles. A template-switch adaptor containing 12 random nucleotides labeled each cDNA molecule. MiXCR, applied by TCRdb to the 5' RACE reads, yields one record per CDR3 protein. The table includes about 600,000 distinct CDR3 sequences, under 55% detected once. Per the germline V gene, CDR1 is SGHDT and CDR2 is YYEEEE. The CDR3 contains 15 residues. Trimming removed 0 bases at V and 2 bases at J, with 11 bases between. This clonotype was seen a handful of times. Investigators took ten milliliters of peripheral blood from every donor. Total RNA extraction produced at least 5 micrograms (per sample) for the study.

This TCR came from a man older than 75 in good health. The sequenced sample was blood. This sequence joins TRBV5-6 and TRBJ2-5; D is unresolved. CDR3: CASSLEGGWQETQYF. In DNA, the CDR3 is TGTGCCAGCAGCTTGGAGGGCGGATGGCAAGAGACCCAGTACTTC.